This T cell receptor beta chain was sequenced during a study of early T cells in non-severe SARS-CoV-2 infection (dated by TCRdb to the early 2020s). Concerning the study at large: TCR sequencing used bulk RNA from unsorted whole blood, so alpha and beta chains could not be paired.

What the research found in general, with its limitations: VDJdb matching was skewed toward anti-spike CD8 responses and likely underestimated virus-specific expansions by missing private and CD4 specificities.

From the cysteine through the phenylalanine, the CDR3 covers 18 amino acids. Left in the record is the CDR3 DNA by itself, 54 bases read in frame from the first base. V was cut back by 0 bases and J by 0 bases, leaving a gap of 16 bases between them. The germline V gene specifies SGDLS as CDR1 and YYNGEE as CDR2. This clonotype was counted only a few times. Which antigen it targets is not known. One base away there is no much larger clone; base qualities are not given. The study was a case-control design nested within a healthcare worker cohort in London, UK, with weekly nasopharyngeal swab PCR tests and blood sampling. Healthcare workers were enrolled in the week of the UK lockdown, from 23 to 31 March 2020, and were followed every week for up to roughly 15 weeks. Receptors were amplified or captured by 5' RACE. Sequencing was carried out with a NextSeq 500. The TCR library protocol attached unique molecular identifiers to individual cDNA molecules to correct for sequencing error and PCR bias. Both TCR alpha and beta chains were sequenced, and tight co-correlation was observed between alpha and beta sequence abundances in each sample. From the authors' description of their analysis: Decombinator V4 was used to annotate TCR sequences for V gene, J gene and CDR3. TCRs were defined as expanded if a significant change between any two time points was detected under a Poisson model with p below 0.0001. TCR abundances were normalised to the total number of TCRs sequenced per sample and expressed as counts per million. MAIT TCRs were defined by TRAV1-2 paired with TRAJ12, TRAJ20 or TRAJ33, and iNKT TCRs by TRAV10 paired with TRAJ18. VDJdb, accessed 1 November 2021, was searched for CMV, EBV and SARS-CoV-2 annotated TCRs, excluding TCRs annotated for multiple antigens. In-frame beta chains were kept once TCRdb had trimmed the public reads at Q25 with fastp and called clones with MiXCR. All rows with the same CDR3 protein become a single entry with the most common DNA and genes. The V and J calls reflect TCRdb's pipeline rather than the authors' work. Here the sample has some 98,000 distinct CDR3 sequences; about 10% occur a single time. In total, the top ten clones hold 4.5% to 5.5% of the sample.

The receptor was isolated from an adult who was a healthcare worker with PCR-confirmed SARS-CoV-2 infection or an uninfected control (not recorded which). The chain is assembled from TRBV9 and TRBJ2-1; matching of 6 bases hints at TRBD1 as the D gene. The sequencing sample was made of whole blood. The sequenced DNA: TGTGCCAGCAGCGTAGCTTTGGGGGCCATTAGCTCCTACAATGAGCAGTTCTTC. The encoded protein is CASSVALGAISSYNEQFF. Full variable domain (CDR3 extended with the reference TRBV9 and TRBJ2-1 proteins): DSGVTQTPKHLITATGQRVTLRCSPRSGDLSVYWYQQSLDQGLQFLIQYYNGEERAKGNILERFSAQQFPDLHSELNLSSLELGDSALYFCASSVALGAISSYNEQFFGPGTRLTVL.